This entry is about one T cell receptor (beta chain). Its antigen is currently unknown. The data were obtained in a study of beta chain features in type 1 diabetes. Turning to the study itself: In all, some 100 million sorted cells from all samples were analyzed.

Study-wide findings and caveats: Across patients, naive, central memory and Treg TCRB repertoires exhibited apparently greater similarity than was observed across healthy donors.

This CDR3 contains 14 residues. The trim removed 4 bases at V and 6 bases at J, leaving 4 bases unmatched. Germline assignment: CDR1 MNHNY and CDR2 SVGAGI (reference sequence). The whole isolated RNA underwent reverse transcription, so sequencing captured expressed TCRB transcripts. Clones were sequenced by immunoSEQ multiplex PCR, and TCRdb holds only the in-frame ones, with some missing. The sample carries approximately 120,000 clones, approximately 39% recorded once. This chain uses TRBV6-6 with TRBJ2-1; 9 bases map to TRBD1. What was sequenced was stem cell memory CD4+ T cells from blood. This sequence originates from a woman aged 18-29 years in good health. CDR3 loop: CASSLQGASNEQFF. The CDR3 nucleotides are TGTGCCAGCAGTTTACAGGGGGCCTCCAATGAGCAGTTCTTC.